This T cell receptor (beta chain) originates from a study of T-cell memory formation after mild COVID-19. Study at large: Among the donors, TCR clusters were largely specific to each donor.

This clonotype appeared a single time. Its antigen is undetermined. Notes on the study in general: Pre-infection memory held some responding clones, suggesting pre-existing cross-reactive T cells responded.

5'RACE primed at constant segments yielded TCR alpha and TCR beta cDNA libraries bearing sample barcodes and UMIs. TCRdb fed the 5' RACE reads into MiXCR, producing one record per CDR3 protein. The repertoire holds 300,000 to 350,000 distinct CDR3 sequences, with around 13% as singletons. Sequencing used PBMCs or a T cell subset sorted from them (not recorded which). This TCR came from a man younger than 30 who had mild COVID-19 (a few samples of this study predate the infection). Cell type and time point are not known.

The CDR3: CASSQAGGYTEAFF. For the CDR3, the DNA is TGCGCCAGCAGCCAAGCGGGGGGTTACACTGAAGCTTTCTTT. This chain connects TRBV4-3 to TRBJ1-1; TRBD1 is a possible D gene (5 bases). V lost 1 base and J 3 bases, leaving 9 bases between the germline ends. From germline, CDR1 is LGHNA and CDR2 YSLEER. The CDR3 is 14 amino acids.